The sequence of this TCR beta chain was determined in a study of cytomegalovirus exposure and HLA in healthy donors. Background on the study: The 100 million to 140 million unique TCR beta sequences, from about 180 million T cells, were found by an earlier analysis. Study-level points and caveats: Among immune exposure information, only CMV serostatus was available.

Regarding this clone: Its antigen is currently unknown.

PCR amplification relied on 60 Vbeta primers (plus 13 Jbeta primers). The assay was immunoSEQ multiplex PCR, and TCRdb's table has in-frame clones only and misses some. This table holds about 200,000 clones. The CDR3 is 14 residues long. The germline V and J ends were trimmed by 2 bases and 4 bases, with 11 bases remaining between them. Germline CDR1 reads MNHNS; CDR2 reads SASEGT. The sequence came from a girl aged 2 to 10 in good health and CMV-seropositive. The chain employs TRBV6-1 and TRBJ1-2; D gene unclear. The material sequenced was PBMCs. The CDR3 region is CASSESGDVYGYTF. CDR3 nucleotide sequence: TGTGCCAGCAGTGAAAGCGGGGATGTCTATGGCTACACCTTC.